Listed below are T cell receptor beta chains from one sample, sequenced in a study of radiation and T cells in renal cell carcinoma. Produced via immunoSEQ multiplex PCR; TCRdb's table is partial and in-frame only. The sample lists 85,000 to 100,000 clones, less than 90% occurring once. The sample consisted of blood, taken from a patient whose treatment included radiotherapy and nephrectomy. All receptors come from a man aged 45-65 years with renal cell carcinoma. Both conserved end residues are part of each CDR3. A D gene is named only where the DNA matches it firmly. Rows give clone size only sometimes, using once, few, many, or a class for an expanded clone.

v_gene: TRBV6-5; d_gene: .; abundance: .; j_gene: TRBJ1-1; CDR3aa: CATLSGTLNTEAFF; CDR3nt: TGTGCCACGCTGTCCGGGACATTGAACACTGAAGCTTTCTTT
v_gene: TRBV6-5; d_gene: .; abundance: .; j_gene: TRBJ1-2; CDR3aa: CASRYQYSANYGYTF; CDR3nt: TGTGCCAGCAGATATCAATATAGCGCTAACTATGGCTACACCTTC
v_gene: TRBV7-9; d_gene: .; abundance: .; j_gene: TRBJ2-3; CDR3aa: CASSLKYGGSTDTQYF; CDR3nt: TGTGCCAGCAGCTTAAAGTACGGGGGAAGCACAGATACGCAGTATTTT
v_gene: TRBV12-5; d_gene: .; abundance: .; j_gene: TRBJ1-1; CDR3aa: CASGLTGHSAEAFF; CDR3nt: TGTGCTAGTGGTTTGACTGGACATTCGGCTGAAGCTTTCTTT
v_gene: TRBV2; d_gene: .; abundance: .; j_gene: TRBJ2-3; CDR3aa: CASSEGYRPVTDTQYF; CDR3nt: TGTGCCAGCAGTGAAGGGTACCGGCCTGTGACAGATACGCAGTATTTT
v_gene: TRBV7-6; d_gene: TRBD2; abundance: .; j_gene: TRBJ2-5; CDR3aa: CASSLGVAGTHQETQYF; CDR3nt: TGTGCCAGCAGCTTAGGGGTAGCGGGAACTCACCAAGAGACCCAGTACTTC
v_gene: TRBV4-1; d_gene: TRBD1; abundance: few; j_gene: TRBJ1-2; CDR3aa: CASSQGVLTGGYGYTF; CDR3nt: TGCGCCAGCAGCCAAGGAGTGTTAACAGGGGGCTATGGCTACACCTTC
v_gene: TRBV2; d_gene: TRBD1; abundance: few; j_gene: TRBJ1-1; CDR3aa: CANHRGLNTEAFF; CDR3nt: TGTGCCAACCACAGGGGGTTGAACACTGAAGCTTTCTTT
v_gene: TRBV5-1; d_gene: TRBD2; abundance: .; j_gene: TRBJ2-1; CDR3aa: CASSLTAGGGNEQFF; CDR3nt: TGCGCCAGCAGCTTGACGGCGGGAGGGGGCAATGAGCAGTTCTTC
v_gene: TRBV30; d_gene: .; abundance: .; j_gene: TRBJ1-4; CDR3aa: CAWSRTVGEKLFF; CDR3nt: TGTGCCTGGAGTAGGACAGTTGGTGAAAAACTGTTTTTT
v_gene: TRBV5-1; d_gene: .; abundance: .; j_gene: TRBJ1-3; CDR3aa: CASSFDRTSGNTIYF; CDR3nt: TGCGCCAGCAGCTTTGACAGGACCTCTGGAAACACCATATATTTT
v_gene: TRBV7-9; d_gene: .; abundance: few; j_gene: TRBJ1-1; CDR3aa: CASSAQPNTEAFF; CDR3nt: TGTGCCAGCAGCGCACAGCCGAACACTGAAGCTTTCTTT
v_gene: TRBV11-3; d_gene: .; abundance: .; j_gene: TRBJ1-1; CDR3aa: CASSPGSMNTEAFF; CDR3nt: TGTGCCAGCAGCCCGGGTTCCATGAACACTGAAGCTTTCTTT
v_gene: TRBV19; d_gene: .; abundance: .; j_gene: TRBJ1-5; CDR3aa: CASSIGRIGVGNQPQHF; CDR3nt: TGTGCCAGTAGTATAGGGCGGATTGGGGTTGGCAATCAGCCCCAGCATTTT
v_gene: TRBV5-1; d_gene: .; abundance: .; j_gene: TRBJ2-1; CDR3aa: CASSLGPEYNEQFF; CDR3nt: TGCGCCAGCAGCTTGGGCCCAGAGTACAATGAGCAGTTCTTC
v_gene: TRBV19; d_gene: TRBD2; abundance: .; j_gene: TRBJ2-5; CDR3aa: CASSKGLAGEETQYF; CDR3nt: TGTGCCAGTAGTAAAGGACTAGCGGGAGAAGAGACCCAGTACTTC
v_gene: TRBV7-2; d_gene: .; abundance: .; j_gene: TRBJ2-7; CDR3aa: CASSVSGLSYEQYF; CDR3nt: TGTGCCAGCAGCGTCTCAGGGCTCTCCTACGAGCAGTACTTC
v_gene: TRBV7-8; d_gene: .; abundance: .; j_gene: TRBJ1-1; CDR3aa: CASSLYPAMNTEAFF; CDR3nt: TGTGCCAGCAGCTTATACCCAGCCATGAACACTGAAGCTTTCTTT
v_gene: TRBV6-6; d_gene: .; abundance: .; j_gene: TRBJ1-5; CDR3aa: CASSYPTGLGSQPQHF; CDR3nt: TGTGCCAGCAGTTACCCGACTGGACTAGGGAGTCAGCCCCAGCATTTT
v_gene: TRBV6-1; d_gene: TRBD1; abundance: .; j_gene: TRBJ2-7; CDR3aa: CASSEADPGQGYEQYF; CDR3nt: TGTGCCAGCAGTGAAGCCGATCCGGGACAGGGCTACGAGCAGTACTTC
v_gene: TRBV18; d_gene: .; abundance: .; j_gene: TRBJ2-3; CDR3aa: CASSPPFGTSTDTQYF; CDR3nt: TGTGCCAGCTCACCACCCTTTGGGACTAGCACAGATACGCAGTATTTT
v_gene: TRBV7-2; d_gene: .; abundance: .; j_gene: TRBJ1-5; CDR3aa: CASSLLTQAYQPQHF; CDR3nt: TGTGCCAGCAGCTTGTTGACACAGGCTTATCAGCCCCAGCATTTT
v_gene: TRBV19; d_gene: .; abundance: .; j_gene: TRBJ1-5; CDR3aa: CASTDGQIRNQPQHF; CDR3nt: TGTGCCAGTACCGACGGACAGATTCGCAATCAGCCCCAGCATTTT
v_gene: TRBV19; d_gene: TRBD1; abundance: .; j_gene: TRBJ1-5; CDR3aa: CASSIRTGAYQPQHF; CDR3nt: TGTGCCAGTAGTATTCGGACAGGGGCATATCAGCCCCAGCATTTT
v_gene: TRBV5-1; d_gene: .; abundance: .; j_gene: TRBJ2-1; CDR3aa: CASSLEVSYYNEQFF; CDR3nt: TGCGCCAGCAGCTTGGAAGTATCCTATTACAATGAGCAGTTCTTC
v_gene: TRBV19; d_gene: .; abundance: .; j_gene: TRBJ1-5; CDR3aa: CASAAVSNQPQHF; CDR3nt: TGTGCCAGTGCGGCGGTTAGCAATCAGCCCCAGCATTTT
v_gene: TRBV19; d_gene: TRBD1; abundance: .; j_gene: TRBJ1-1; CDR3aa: CASSIGQGNEAFF; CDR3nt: TGTGCCAGTAGTATAGGACAGGGAAATGAAGCTTTCTTT
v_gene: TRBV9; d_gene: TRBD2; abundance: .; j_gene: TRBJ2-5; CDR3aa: CASSPGLAGGQETQYF; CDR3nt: TGTGCCAGCAGCCCGGGACTAGCGGGGGGTCAAGAGACCCAGTACTTC
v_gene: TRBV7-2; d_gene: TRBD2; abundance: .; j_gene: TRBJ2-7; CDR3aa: CASSQTGTSSYEQYF; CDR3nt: TGTGCCAGCAGCCAGACCGGGACTAGCTCCTACGAGCAGTACTTC
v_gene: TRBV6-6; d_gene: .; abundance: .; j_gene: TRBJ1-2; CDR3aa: CASSYKGAGYTF; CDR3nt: TGTGCCAGCAGTTACAAGGGAGCTGGCTACACCTTC
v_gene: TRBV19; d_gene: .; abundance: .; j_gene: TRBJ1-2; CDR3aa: CASESVDDYGYTF; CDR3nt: TGTGCCAGCGAAAGCGTAGACGACTATGGCTACACCTTC
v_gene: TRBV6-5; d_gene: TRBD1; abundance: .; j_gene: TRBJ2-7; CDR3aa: CASSRDRDYEQYF; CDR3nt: TGTGCCAGCAGCCGGGACAGAGACTACGAGCAGTACTTC
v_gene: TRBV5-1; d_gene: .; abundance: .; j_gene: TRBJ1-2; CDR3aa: CASSFIITGADGYTF; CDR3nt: TGCGCCAGCAGCTTTATTATCACTGGCGCGGATGGCTACACCTTC
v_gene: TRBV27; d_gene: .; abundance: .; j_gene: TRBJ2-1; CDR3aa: CASSLSGKAGEQFF; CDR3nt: TGTGCCAGCAGTTTATCTGGTAAGGCAGGAGAGCAGTTCTTC
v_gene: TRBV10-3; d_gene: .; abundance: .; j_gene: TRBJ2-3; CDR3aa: CAISESDYRSTDTQYF; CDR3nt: TGTGCCATCAGTGAGTCCGACTACCGTAGCACAGATACGCAGTATTTT
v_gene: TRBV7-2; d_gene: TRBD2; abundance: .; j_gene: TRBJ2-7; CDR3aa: CASSTSAGVDEQYF; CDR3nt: TGTGCCAGCAGCACCTCGGCGGGGGTTGACGAGCAGTACTTC
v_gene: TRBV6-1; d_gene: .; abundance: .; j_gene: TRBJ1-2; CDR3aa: CASSMDNVYGYTF; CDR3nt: TGTGCCAGCAGTATGGACAACGTCTATGGCTACACCTTC
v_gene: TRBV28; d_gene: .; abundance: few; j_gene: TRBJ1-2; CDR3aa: CASRGGVGYTF; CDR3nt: TGTGCCAGCAGGGGGGGCGTCGGCTACACCTTC
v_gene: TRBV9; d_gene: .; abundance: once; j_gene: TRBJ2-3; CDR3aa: CASSSQLDTQYF; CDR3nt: TGTGCCAGCAGTTCCCAGTTGGATACGCAGTATTTT
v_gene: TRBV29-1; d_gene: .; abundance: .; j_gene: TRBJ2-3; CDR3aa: CSVGADTQYF; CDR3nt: TGCAGCGTTGGAGCAGATACGCAGTATTTT
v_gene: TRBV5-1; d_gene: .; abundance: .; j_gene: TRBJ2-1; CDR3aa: CASSLVVTDYNEQFF; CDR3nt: TGCGCCAGCAGCTTGGTGGTGACAGATTACAATGAGCAGTTCTTC
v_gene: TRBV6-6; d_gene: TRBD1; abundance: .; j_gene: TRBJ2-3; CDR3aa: CASSYPDRVPDTQYF; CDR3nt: TGTGCCAGCAGTTACCCAGACAGGGTCCCAGATACGCAGTATTTT
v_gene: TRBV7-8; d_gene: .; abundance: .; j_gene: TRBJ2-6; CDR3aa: CASSPPLRSGANVLTF; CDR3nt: TGTGCCAGCAGCCCTCCACTGCGCTCTGGGGCCAACGTCCTGACTTTC
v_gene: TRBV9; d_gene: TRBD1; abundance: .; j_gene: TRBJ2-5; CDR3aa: CASSGGTGPWETQYF; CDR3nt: TGTGCCAGCAGCGGTGGGACAGGGCCGTGGGAGACCCAGTACTTC
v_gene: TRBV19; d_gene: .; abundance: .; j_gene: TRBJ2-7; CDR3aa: CASSFRGSPYEQYF; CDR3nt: TGTGCCAGTAGTTTTCGGGGGAGCCCCTACGAGCAGTACTTC
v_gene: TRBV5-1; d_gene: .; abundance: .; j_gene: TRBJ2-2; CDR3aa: CASSSSGSYTGELFF; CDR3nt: TGCGCCAGCAGCTCCTCGGGGAGTTACACCGGGGAGCTGTTTTTT
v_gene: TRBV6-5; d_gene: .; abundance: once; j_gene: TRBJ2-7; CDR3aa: CASSSPRRQVTYEQYF; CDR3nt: TGTGCCAGCAGTTCCCCGAGGAGACAGGTGACCTACGAGCAGTACTTC
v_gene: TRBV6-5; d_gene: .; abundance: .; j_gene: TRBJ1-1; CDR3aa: CASSYERGTEAFF; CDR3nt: TGTGCCAGCAGTTACGAGAGGGGCACTGAAGCTTTCTTT
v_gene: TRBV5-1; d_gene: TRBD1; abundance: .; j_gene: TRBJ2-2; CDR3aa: CASSTADRGNTGELFF; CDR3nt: TGCGCCAGCAGCACCGCGGACAGGGGGAACACCGGGGAGCTGTTTTTT
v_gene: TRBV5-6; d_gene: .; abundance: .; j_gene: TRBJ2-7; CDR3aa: CASSFARYEQYF; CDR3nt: TGTGCCAGCAGCTTCGCTCGCTACGAGCAGTACTTC
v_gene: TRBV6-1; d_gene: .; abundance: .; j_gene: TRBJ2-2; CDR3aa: CASSEAGGGGNTGELFF; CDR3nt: TGTGCCAGCAGTGAAGCTGGTGGCGGGGGCAACACCGGGGAGCTGTTTTTT
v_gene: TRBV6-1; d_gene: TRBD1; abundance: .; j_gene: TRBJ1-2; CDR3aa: CASIHPGEGAGGYTF; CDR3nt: TGTGCCAGCATCCACCCCGGCGAGGGGGCGGGTGGCTACACCTTC
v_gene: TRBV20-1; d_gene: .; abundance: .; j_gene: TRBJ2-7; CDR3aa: CSASDSYEQYF; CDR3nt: TGCAGTGCTAGCGACTCCTACGAGCAGTACTTC